This passage covers 5 T cell receptor beta chains from one sample sequenced in a study of CXCR3-negative and CXCR3-positive naive CD8 T cells. The authors made the TRB cDNA libraries by 5' RACE using UMI labels. TCRdb re-called the 5' RACE reads; one entry per CDR3 protein, DNA not given. The repertoire table contains more than 45,000 distinct CDR3 sequences. The sequencing input was memory CD8+ T cells from blood. Receptor source: a human donor in good health. Some clones in this sample may be carry-over from other donors' samples.

V usage is TRBV27 and J usage is TRBJ2-1; the D call from TCRdb, TRBD2, cannot be confirmed without DNA. The CDR3 extends over 16 amino acids. The V gene's germline CDR1 is MNHEY and CDR2 SMNVEV (reference sequence). CDR3 residues: CASINLGRISYNEQFF.

The gene calls are TRBV6-5 and TRBJ2-2; TCRdb's D call, TRBD1, is unchecked because there is no DNA. Germline V lookup: CDR1 MNHEY, CDR2 SVGAGI. This CDR3 has 14 residues. The CDR3 reads CATQGGENTGELFF.

The chain links TRBV9 to TRBJ1-2; TCRdb's assignment of TRBD1 cannot be checked, as there is no DNA. CDR1 and CDR2 (germline): SGDLS, YYNGEE. The CDR3 runs 13 residues. The CDR3 sequence: CASSSLGIYGYTF.

The chain joins TRBV29-1 to TRBJ1-1; TCRdb reports TRBD1, a call that lacks DNA to check it against. Germline loops: CDR1 SQVTM, CDR2 ANQGSEA. The CDR3 runs 14 residues. The CDR3 sequence: CSVQPGGADTEAFF.

The genes are TRBV2 and TRBJ2-3. Germline loops: CDR1 SNHLY, CDR2 FYNNEI. The CDR3 covers 13 residues. CDR3 sequence reads: CASSEWGPDTQYF.